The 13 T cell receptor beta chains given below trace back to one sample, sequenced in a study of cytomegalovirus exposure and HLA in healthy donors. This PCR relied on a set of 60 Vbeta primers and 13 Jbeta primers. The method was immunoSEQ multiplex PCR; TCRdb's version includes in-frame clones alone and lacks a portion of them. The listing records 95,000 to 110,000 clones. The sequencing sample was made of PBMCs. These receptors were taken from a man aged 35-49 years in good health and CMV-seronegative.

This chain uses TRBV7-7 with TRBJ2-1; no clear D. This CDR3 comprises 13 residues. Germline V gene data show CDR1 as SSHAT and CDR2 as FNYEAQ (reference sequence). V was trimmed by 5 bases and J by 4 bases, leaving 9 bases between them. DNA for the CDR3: TGTGCCAGCAGCGTAGATAGTTACAATGAGCAGTTCTTC. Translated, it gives CASSVDSYNEQFF.

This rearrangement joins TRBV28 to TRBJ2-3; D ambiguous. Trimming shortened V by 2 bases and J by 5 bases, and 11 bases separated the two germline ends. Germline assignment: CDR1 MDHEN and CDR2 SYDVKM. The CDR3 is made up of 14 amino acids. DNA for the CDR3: TGTGCCAGCAGTTTACCCCTAGGTGGAGATACGCAGTATTTT. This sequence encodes CASSLPLGGDTQYF.

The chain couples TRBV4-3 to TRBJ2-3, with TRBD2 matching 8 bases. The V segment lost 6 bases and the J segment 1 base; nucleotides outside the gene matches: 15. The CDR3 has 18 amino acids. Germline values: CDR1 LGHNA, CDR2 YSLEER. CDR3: CASSMGGGGPPGTDTQYF. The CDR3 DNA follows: TGCGCCAGCAGTATGGGTGGCGGGGGGCCCCCTGGCACAGATACGCAGTATTTT.

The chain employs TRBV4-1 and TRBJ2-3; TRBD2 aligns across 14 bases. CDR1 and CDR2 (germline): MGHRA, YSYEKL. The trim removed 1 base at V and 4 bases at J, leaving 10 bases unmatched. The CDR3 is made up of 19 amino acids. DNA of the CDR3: TGCGCCAGCAGCCAAGGACTAGCGGGGGGGATGGGGGTTGCAGATACGCAGTATTTT. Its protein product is CASSQGLAGGMGVADTQYF.

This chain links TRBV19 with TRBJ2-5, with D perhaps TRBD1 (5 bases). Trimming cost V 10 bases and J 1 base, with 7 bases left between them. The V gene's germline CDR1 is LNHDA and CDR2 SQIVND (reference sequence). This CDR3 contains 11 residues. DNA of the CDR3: TGTGCCAAGCAGGGCCAAGAGACCCAGTACTTC. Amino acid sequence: CAKQGQETQYF.

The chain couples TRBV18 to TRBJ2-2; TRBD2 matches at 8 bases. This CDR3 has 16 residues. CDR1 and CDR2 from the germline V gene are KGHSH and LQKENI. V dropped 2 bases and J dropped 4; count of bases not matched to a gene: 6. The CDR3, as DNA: TGTGCCAGCTCACCAGGCGGGACTAGGGGCACCGGGGAGCTGTTTTTT. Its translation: CASSPGGTRGTGELFF.

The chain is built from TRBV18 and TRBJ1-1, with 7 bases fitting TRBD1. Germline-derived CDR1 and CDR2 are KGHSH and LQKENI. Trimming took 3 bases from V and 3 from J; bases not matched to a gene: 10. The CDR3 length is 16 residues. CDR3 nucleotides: TGTGCCAGCTCACCTCAGGGGGGCTGGGGGTACACTGAAGCTTTCTTT. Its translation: CASSPQGGWGYTEAFF.

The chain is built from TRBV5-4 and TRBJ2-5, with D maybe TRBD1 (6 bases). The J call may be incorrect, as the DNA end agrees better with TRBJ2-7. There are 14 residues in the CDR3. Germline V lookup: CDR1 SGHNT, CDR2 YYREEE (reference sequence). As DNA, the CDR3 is TGTGCCAGCAGCTTGACGGACAGCTCCTACGAGCAGTACTTC. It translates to CASSLTDSSYEQYF.

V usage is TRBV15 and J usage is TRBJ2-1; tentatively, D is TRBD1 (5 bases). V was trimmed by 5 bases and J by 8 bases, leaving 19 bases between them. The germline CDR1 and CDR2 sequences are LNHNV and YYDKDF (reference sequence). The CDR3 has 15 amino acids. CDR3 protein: CATSSRGAGRDEQFF. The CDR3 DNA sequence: TGTGCCACCAGCTCGCGTGGGGCCGGCCGGGATGAGCAGTTCTTC.

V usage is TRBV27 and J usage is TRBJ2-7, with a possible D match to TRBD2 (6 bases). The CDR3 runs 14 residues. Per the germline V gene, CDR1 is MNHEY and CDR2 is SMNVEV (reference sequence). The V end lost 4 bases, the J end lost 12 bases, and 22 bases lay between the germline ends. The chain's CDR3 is CASSSAGTGTSWYF. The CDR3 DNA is TGTGCCAGCAGTTCCGCCGGGACTGGGACTTCATGGTACTTC.

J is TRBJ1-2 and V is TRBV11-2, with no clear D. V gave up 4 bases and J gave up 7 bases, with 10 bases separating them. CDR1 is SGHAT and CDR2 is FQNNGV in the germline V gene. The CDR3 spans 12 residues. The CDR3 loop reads CASSYRGFGYTF. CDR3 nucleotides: TGTGCCAGCAGCTATAGAGGGTTTGGCTACACCTTC.

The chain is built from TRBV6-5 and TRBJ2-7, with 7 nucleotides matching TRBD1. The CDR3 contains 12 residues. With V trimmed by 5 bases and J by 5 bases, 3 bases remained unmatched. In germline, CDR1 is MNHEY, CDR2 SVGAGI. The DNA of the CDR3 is TGTGCCAGCAGTCGACAGGGCCACGAGCAGTACTTC. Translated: CASSRQGHEQYF.

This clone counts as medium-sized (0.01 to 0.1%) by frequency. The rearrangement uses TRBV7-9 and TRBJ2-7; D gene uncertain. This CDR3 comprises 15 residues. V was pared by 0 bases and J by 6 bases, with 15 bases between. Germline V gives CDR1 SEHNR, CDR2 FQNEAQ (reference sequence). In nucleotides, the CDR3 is TGTGCCAGCAGCTTAGCGACCCGAATGACATCCGAGCAGTACTTC. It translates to CASSLATRMTSEQYF.